These 2 T cell receptor beta chains were sequenced from one sample in a study of spatial heterogeneity in lung cancer. TCRdb passed the 5' RACE reads through MiXCR, listing each CDR3 protein once. The sample comprises roughly 36,000 distinct CDR3 sequences, 4.5% to 6% of which are singletons, and approximately 10% rests with the top ten. Noted time point: sample taken at primary tumor resection. Unsorted whole RNA from tumor, nontumor lung or frozen PBMC underwent sequencing. This specimen consisted of PBMCs, obtained at surgery. The source of these receptors is a male donor with early-stage non-small cell lung cancer.

This clonotype was seen a handful of times. The chain joins TRBV5-1 to TRBJ1-2; 7 bases line up with TRBD1. V shed 4 bases, J shed 3 bases, and the junction held 9 bases outside the gene matches. The CDR3 sequence is 15 residues long. Germline V gene sequence: CDR1 SGHRS, CDR2 YFSETQ. The DNA of the CDR3 is TGCGCCAGCAGCCCCCGGGACAGAGACTACTATGGCTACACCTTC. Residues: CASSPRDRDYYGYTF.

In this sample, this clonotype turned up many times. DNA of the CDR3: TGTGCCAGCAGGACGGCGGGGACGGCGGTGCCCCAGCATTTT. Its protein product is CASRTAGTAVPQHF. The V and J genes are TRBV27 and TRBJ1-5; D might be TRBD1 (5 bases). This CDR3 spans 14 amino acids. Trimming stripped 6 bases from V and 9 bases from J, with 18 bases between. Germline CDR1 MNHEY, CDR2 SMNVEV (reference sequence).